This TCR beta chain was retrieved from a study of blood T cell repertoires in COVID-19. Study context: Researchers got acute and convalescent COVID-19 samples from the United States, Italy and Spain. T cells, B-cell-depleted T cells, or PBMCs provided the cDNA or gDNA that served as material.

Sequenced by immunoSEQ multiplex PCR; TCRdb stores in-frame clones only, minus some. The sample gives 190,000 or so clones, less than 90% of which show up once; roughly 0.78% is in the top ten. CDR1 and CDR2 from the germline V gene are SGHAT and FQNNGV. The CDR3 consists of 16 residues. V lost 5 bases and J lost 3, with 20 bases in between. The source is a woman in her 70s with acute or convalescent COVID-19. This sequence joins TRBV11-2 and TRBJ2-7, with D possibly matching TRBD2 (5 bases). Specimen: peripheral blood. This CDR3 is CASSRYSTPGGYEQYF. CDR3 coding DNA: TGTGCCAGCAGCCGCTATTCCACCCCCGGAGGCTACGAGCAGTACTTC.